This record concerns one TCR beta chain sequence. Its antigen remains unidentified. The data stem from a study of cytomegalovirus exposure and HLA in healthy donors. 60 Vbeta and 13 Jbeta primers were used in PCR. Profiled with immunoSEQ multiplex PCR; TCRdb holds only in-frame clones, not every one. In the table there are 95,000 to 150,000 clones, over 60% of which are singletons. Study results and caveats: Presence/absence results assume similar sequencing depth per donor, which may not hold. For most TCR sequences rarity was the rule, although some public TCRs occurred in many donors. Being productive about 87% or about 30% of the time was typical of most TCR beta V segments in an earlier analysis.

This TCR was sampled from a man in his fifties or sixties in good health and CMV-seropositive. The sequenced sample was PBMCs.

This CDR3 is CASKYGDGYQPQHF. CDR3 DNA sequence: TGTGCCAGTAAGTATGGAGACGGATATCAGCCCCAGCATTTT. The chain combines TRBV19 with TRBJ1-5; D call uncertain. The CDR3 spans 14 residues. CDR1 and CDR2 from the germline V gene are LNHDA and SQIVND (reference sequence). V was cut by 7 bases and J by 5 bases, with 15 bases left in between.